The rows below give T cell receptor beta chains drawn from one sample of a study of Ad26.COV2.S vaccination and SARS-CoV-2 variants. The assay was immunoSEQ multiplex PCR, and TCRdb's table has in-frame clones only and misses some. The data show fewer than 500,000 clones, roughly 90% seen once. Sequencing used peripheral blood, obtained in a trial of Ad26.COV2.S vaccine versus placebo. The receptors were sampled from a person aged 18-65 years who received the Ad26.COV2.S COVID-19 vaccine or a placebo. The CDR3 runs from the conserved cysteine through the conserved F or W. A D gene is named only where the DNA matches it firmly. Not every row has a clone size; where given, it reads once, few, many or a size class.

TRBV18	TRBJ2-1	NA	TRBD2	TGTGCCAGCTCCCAACTAGCGGGTGCCTACAATGAGCAGTTCTTC	CASSQLAGAYNEQFF
TRBV5-1	TRBJ2-2	NA	TRBD1	TGCGCCAGCAGCTCATACACCGGGACAGGGACCGGGGAGCTGTTTTTT	CASSSYTGTGTGELFF
TRBV13	TRBJ1-2	NA	NA	TGTGCCAGCAGCTTAATTGCGGGAAGGGGCTACACCTTC	CASSLIAGRGYTF
TRBV7-2	TRBJ2-7	NA	NA	TGTGCCAGTGCTAGGATGTACGAGCAGTACTTC	CASARMYEQYF
TRBV4-3	TRBJ2-1	NA	TRBD1	TGCGCCAGCAGCCAAGTTAAGGGGACAGGGTTTTCCGATGAGCAGTTCTTC	CASSQVKGTGFSDEQFF
TRBV19	TRBJ2-5	NA	TRBD1	TGTGCCAGTAGTGCCGAGGGGGCCAGAGAGACCCAGTACTTC	CASSAEGARETQYF
TRBV5-1	TRBJ1-2	NA	NA	TGCGCCAGCAGCTTGGCAGTGGGGCATGGCTACACCTTC	CASSLAVGHGYTF
TRBV5-1	TRBJ2-5	NA	TRBD2	TGCGCCAGCAGCTTGTATAGCGGGAGGGAGACCCAGTACTTC	CASSLYSGRETQYF
TRBV18	TRBJ2-3	NA	NA	TGTGCCAGCTCACCGAACAGGATGGGGGGCACAGATACGCAGTATTTT	CASSPNRMGGTDTQYF
TRBV7-6	TRBJ2-7	NA	TRBD1	TGTGCCAGCAGCTTAGAACAGGGGTCCACCTACGAGCAGTACTTC	CASSLEQGSTYEQYF
TRBV7-9	TRBJ2-5	NA	TRBD1	TGTGCCAGCAGCTCAACACAGGGGGCTGAGACCCAGTACTTC	CASSSTQGAETQYF
TRBV4-2	TRBJ2-2	NA	TRBD1	TGTGCCAGCAGCCCGGTTCGACAGGGTGCCACCGGGGAGCTGTTTTTT	CASSPVRQGATGELFF
TRBV14	TRBJ1-1	NA	NA	TGTGCCAGCAGCCAAGTAGGGCTGCCGGCGGGCACTGAAGCTTTCTTT	CASSQVGLPAGTEAFF
TRBV6-2/TRBV6-3	TRBJ2-7	NA	TRBD2	TGTGCCAGCAGCCGAGCGGGAATATACGAGCAGTACTTC	CASSRAGIYEQYF
TRBV6-2/TRBV6-3	TRBJ2-7	NA	NA	TGTGCCAGCAGTTACTCTGGGGCCTACGAGCAGTACTTC	CASSYSGAYEQYF
TRBV28	TRBJ2-7	NA	TRBD1	TGTGCCAGCAGTTCAGGGACAGGCCTTGACGAGCAGTACTTC	CASSSGTGLDEQYF
TRBV5-1	TRBJ1-1	NA	TRBD1	TGCGCCAGCAGCTTGGAAGGACAGGGGGCTCCACGGACTGAAGCTTTCTTT	CASSLEGQGAPRTEAFF
TRBV30	TRBJ1-1	NA	NA	TGTGCCTGGAGGAGGAGGAACACTGAAGCTTTCTTT	CAWRRRNTEAFF
TRBV11-2	TRBJ2-5	NA	TRBD1	TGTGCCAGCAGCGTTGGGACAGGGTGGGAGACCCAGTACTTC	CASSVGTGWETQYF
TRBV3-1/TRBV3-2	TRBJ1-1	NA	NA	TGTGCCAGCAGCCAACCGAACAAGGCTGAAGCTTTCTTT	CASSQPNKAEAFF
TRBV2	TRBJ1-2	NA	TRBD1	TGTGCCAGCAGCGGGCAGGGGGGAGTAATTGGTGGCTACACCTTC	CASSGQGGVIGGYTF
TRBV7-9	TRBJ1-5	NA	NA	TGTGCCAGCAGCTTTGGGGATAGCAATCAGCCCCAGCATTTT	CASSFGDSNQPQHF
TRBV4-3	TRBJ2-6	NA	NA	TGCGCCAGCAGCCATCCCGACAGCGCGGGGGCCAACGTCCTGACTTTC	CASSHPDSAGANVLTF
TRBV14	TRBJ2-5	NA	NA	TGTGCCAGCAGCCCAAGGGCCTCGCGGGGTCGGGAGACCCAGTACTTC	CASSPRASRGRETQYF
TRBV5-1	TRBJ2-5	NA	TRBD2	TGCGCCAGCAACGAGGCCGCTAGCGGTGGGCTCGGGACCCAGTACTTC	CASNEAASGGLGTQYF
TRBV6-5	TRBJ1-5	once	NA	TGTGCCAGCAGTTACTCGCTGGGCTCGGGCCAGCCCCAGCATTTT	CASSYSLGSGQPQHF
TRBV3-1/TRBV3-2	TRBJ2-7	NA	NA	TGTGCCAGCAGCCAAGATACGAGCGGGCCGTCCTACGAGCAGTACTTC	CASSQDTSGPSYEQYF
TRBV30	TRBJ2-6	NA	NA	TGTGCCTGGAGTGATTGGGGGGCCCCTGGGGCCAACGTCCTGACTTTC	CAWSDWGAPGANVLTF
TRBV27	TRBJ2-7	NA	NA	TGTGCCAGCAGTTGGTTCGGGGGCGTTGTTTACGAGCAGTACTTC	CASSWFGGVVYEQYF
TRBV19	TRBJ2-7	NA	NA	TGTGCCAGTAGTATATCTAGCTCTTTAACCTACGAGCAGTACTTC	CASSISSSLTYEQYF
TRBV19	TRBJ2-7	NA	NA	TGTGCCAGTAGTATGATGGCCCCCGGGGCTCCCGGCGAGCAGTACTTC	CASSMMAPGAPGEQYF
TRBV28	TRBJ2-2	NA	TRBD2	TGTGCCAGCAGTACATACCGGAGCGGGGCGAACACCGGGGAGCTGTTTTTT	CASSTYRSGANTGELFF
TRBV6-6	TRBJ2-7	NA	TRBD2	TGTGCCAGCAGTTACTCGCCTAGCGGGGTCTACGAGCAGTACTTC	CASSYSPSGVYEQYF
TRBV4-3	TRBJ2-7	NA	NA	TGCGCCAGCAGCCAAGGGCACGCCAGCTCCTACGAGCAGTACTTC	CASSQGHASSYEQYF
TRBV28	TRBJ1-2	NA	TRBD1	TGTGCCAGCACAATTGGTCCAGGGGGTGGTGGCTACACCTTC	CASTIGPGGGGYTF
TRBV28	TRBJ1-2	few	TRBD1	TGTGCCAGCAGGACAGGGGCGCCAATGAGTGGCTACACCTTC	CASRTGAPMSGYTF
TRBV4-3	TRBJ2-2	NA	NA	TGCGCCAGCAGCCCGGGGAACACCGGGGAGCTGTTTTTT	CASSPGNTGELFF
TRBV5-6	TRBJ1-1	NA	NA	TGTGCCAGCAGCTTTGGGGTGGCAGGGAGGTTTGAAGCTTTCTTT	CASSFGVAGRFEAFF
TRBV4-3	TRBJ2-4	NA	TRBD2	TGCGCCAGCAGCCAGGACCGACTAGCGGGCAACCTACTAGCCAAAAACATTCAGTACTTC	CASSQDRLAGNLLAKNIQYF
TRBV19	TRBJ2-1	NA	NA	TGTGCCAGTAGTCCCGGTTGGGCTTCCCGATACTCCTACAATGAGCAGTTCTTC	CASSPGWASRYSYNEQFF
TRBV7-7	TRBJ2-3	NA	TRBD2	TGTGCTAGCAGCCCGAGACCCGGTAAAGGCGGGAGGGCCCAGGATACGCAGTATTTT	CASSPRPGKGGRAQDTQYF
TRBV6-5	TRBJ2-3	NA	TRBD2	TGTGCCAGCAGGGGGGGACTAGCGACCACAGATACGCAGTATTTT	CASRGGLATTDTQYF
TRBV6-5	TRBJ1-1	NA	TRBD1	TGTGCCAGCAGTTACGAAGTACAGGGGACTGAAGCTTTCTTT	CASSYEVQGTEAFF
TRBV25-1	TRBJ1-2	NA	NA	TGTGCCAGCAGTCGGCGGGAGGGGTCTGGCTACACCTTC	CASSRREGSGYTF
TRBV5-1	TRBJ2-7	once	TRBD1	TGCGCCAGCAGCCCTCGGGACAGGTGGTACGAGCAGTACTTC	CASSPRDRWYEQYF
TRBV5-1	TRBJ1-1	NA	NA	TGCGCCAGCAGCTTGGGGGGACAGAACACTGAAGCTTTCTTT	CASSLGGQNTEAFF
TRBV10-3	TRBJ1-6	NA	TRBD1	TGTGCCATCAGTGAGCACGGAATCGGGACAGGAGGGTCACCCCTCCACTTT	CAISEHGIGTGGSPLHF
TRBV27	TRBJ1-5	NA	NA	TGTGCCAGCAGTTACAGGTTAGGTAATCAGCCCCAGCATTTT	CASSYRLGNQPQHF
TRBV5-1	TRBJ2-3	NA	NA	TGCGCCAGCAGCTGGGTAGGGCTCACAGATACGCAGTATTTT	CASSWVGLTDTQYF
TRBV27	TRBJ2-2	NA	TRBD1	TGTGCCAGCAGCCAAGACAGGGGGAACACCGGGGAGCTGTTTTTT	CASSQDRGNTGELFF
TRBV5-6	TRBJ1-5	NA	TRBD1	TGTGCCAGCAGCTTGATGGACAGGGGGCATCAGCCCCAGCATTTT	CASSLMDRGHQPQHF